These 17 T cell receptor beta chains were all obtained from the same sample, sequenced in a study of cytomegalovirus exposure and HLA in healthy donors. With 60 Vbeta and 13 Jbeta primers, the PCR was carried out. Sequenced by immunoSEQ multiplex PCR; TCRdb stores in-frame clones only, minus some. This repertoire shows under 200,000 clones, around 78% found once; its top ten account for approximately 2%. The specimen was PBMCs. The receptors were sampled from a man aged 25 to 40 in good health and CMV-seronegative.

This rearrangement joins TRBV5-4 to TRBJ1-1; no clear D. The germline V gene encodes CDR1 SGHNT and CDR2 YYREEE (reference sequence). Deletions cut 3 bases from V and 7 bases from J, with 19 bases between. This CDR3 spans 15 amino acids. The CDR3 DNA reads TGTGCCAGCAGCTCGAGGACGGGATCCGGGAGTGAAGCTTTCTTT. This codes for CASSSRTGSGSEAFF.

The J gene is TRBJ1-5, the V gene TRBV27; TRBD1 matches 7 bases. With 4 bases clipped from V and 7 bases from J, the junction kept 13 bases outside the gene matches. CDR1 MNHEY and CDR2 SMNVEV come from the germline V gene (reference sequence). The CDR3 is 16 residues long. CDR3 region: CASSWVGGSPGQPQHF. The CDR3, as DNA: TGTGCCAGCAGTTGGGTAGGGGGCTCACCCGGCCAGCCCCAGCATTTT.

The CDR3 here is CASSLGWGGTNTEAFF. CDR3 nucleotides: TGTGCCAGCAGCTTGGGGTGGGGAGGGACGAACACTGAAGCTTTCTTT. The chain recombines TRBV5-6 with TRBJ1-1; TRBD1 is a possible D gene (5 bases). The CDR3 consists of 16 residues. V lost 0 bases to trimming and J lost 1 base, with 13 bases between them. Per germline, CDR1 SGHDT and CDR2 YYEEEE.

In nucleotides, the CDR3 is TGCAGCGTTCCAGACAGGGGCGATGGCTACACCTTC. It codes for CSVPDRGDGYTF. V gene TRBV29-1 combines with J gene TRBJ1-2; the match to TRBD1 covers 8 bases. The CDR3 length is 12 residues. The V gene's germline CDR1 is SQVTM and CDR2 ANQGSEA. With V trimmed by 5 bases and J by 6 bases, 5 bases remained unmatched.

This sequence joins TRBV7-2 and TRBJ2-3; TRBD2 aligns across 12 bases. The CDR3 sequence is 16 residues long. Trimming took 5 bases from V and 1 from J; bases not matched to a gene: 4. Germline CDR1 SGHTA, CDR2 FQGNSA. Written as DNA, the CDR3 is TGTGCCAGCAGCCGGACTAGCGGGATGGGCACAGATACGCAGTATTTT. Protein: CASSRTSGMGTDTQYF.

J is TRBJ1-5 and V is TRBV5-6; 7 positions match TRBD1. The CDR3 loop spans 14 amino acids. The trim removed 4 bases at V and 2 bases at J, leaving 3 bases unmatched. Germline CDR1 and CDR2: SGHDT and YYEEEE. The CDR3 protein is CASSPTGGNQPQHF. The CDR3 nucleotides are TGTGCCAGCAGCCCAACAGGGGGCAATCAGCCCCAGCATTTT.

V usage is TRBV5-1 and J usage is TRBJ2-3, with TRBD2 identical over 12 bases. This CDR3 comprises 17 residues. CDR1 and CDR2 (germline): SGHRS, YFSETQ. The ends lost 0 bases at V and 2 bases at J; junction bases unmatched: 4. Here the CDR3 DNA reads TGCGCCAGCAGCTTGGGGACTAGCGGGATATTCACAGATACGCAGTATTTT. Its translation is CASSLGTSGIFTDTQYF. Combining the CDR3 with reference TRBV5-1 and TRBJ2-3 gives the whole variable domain KAGVTQTPRYLIKTRGQQVTLSCSPISGHRSVSWYQQTPGQGLQFLFEYFSETQRNKGNFPGRFSGRQFSNSRSEMNVSTLELGDSALYLCASSLGTSGIFTDTQYFGPGTRLTVL.

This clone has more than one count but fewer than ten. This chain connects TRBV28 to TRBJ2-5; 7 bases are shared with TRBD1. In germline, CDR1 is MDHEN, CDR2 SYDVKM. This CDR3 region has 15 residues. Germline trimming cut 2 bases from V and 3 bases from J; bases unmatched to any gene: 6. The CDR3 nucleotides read TGTGCCAGCAGTTTAAGGCAACAGGGGAAAGAGACCCAGTACTTC. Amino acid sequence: CASSLRQQGKETQYF.

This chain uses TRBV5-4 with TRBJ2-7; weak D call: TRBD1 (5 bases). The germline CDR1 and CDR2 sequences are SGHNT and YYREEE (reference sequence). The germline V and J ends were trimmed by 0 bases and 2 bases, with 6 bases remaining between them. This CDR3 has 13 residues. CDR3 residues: CASSLAQAYEQYF. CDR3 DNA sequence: TGTGCCAGCAGCTTGGCACAGGCCTACGAGCAGTACTTC. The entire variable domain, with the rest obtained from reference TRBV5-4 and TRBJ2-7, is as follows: ETGVTQSPTHLIKTRGQQVTLRCSSQSGHNTVSWYQQALGQGPQFIFQYYREEENGRGNFPPRFSGLQFPNYSSELNVNALELDDSALYLCASSLAQAYEQYFGPGTRLTVT.

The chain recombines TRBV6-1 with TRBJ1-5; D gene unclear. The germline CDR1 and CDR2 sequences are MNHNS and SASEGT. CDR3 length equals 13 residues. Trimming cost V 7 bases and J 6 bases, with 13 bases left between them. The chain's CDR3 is CASTAGAGQPQHF. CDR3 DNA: TGTGCCAGCACCGCGGGTGCGGGTCAGCCCCAGCATTTT.

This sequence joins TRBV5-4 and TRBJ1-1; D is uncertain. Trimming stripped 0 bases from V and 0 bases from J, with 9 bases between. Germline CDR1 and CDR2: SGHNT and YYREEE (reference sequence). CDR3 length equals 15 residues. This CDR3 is CASSLEPGLNTEAFF. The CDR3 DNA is TGTGCCAGCAGCTTGGAACCGGGGTTGAACACTGAAGCTTTCTTT.

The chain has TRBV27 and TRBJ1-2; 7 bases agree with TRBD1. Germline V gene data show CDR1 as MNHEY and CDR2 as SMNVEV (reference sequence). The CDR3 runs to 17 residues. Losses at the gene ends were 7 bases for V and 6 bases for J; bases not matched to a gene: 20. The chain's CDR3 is CASTRRTGALTSDGYTF. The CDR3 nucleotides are TGTGCCAGCACCCGGCGAACAGGGGCCCTCACGTCGGATGGCTACACCTTC.

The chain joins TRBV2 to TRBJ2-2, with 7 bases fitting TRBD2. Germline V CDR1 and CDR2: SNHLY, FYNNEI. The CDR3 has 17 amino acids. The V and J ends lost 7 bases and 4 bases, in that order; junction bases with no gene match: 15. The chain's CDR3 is CASNMPREGVGTGELFF. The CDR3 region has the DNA TGTGCCAGCAATATGCCGAGGGAGGGAGTGGGCACCGGGGAGCTGTTTTTT. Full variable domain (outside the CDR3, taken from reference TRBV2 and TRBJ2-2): EPEVTQTPSHQVTQMGQEVILRCVPISNHLYFYWYRQILGQKVEFLVSFYNNEISEKSEIFDDQFSVERPDGSNFTLKIRSTKLEDSAMYFCASNMPREGVGTGELFFGEGSRLTVL.

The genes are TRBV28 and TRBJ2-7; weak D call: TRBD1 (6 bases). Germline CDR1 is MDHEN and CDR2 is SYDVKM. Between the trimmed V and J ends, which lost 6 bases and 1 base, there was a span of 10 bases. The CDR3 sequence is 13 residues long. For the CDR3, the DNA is TGTGCCAGCAGGAAACAGGGTTCCTACGAGCAGTACTTC. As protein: CASRKQGSYEQYF.

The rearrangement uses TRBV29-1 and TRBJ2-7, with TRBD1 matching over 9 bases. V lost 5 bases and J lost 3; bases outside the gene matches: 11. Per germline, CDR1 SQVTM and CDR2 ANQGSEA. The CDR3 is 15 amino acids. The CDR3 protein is CSVFTGGTNLYEQYF. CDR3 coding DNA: TGCAGCGTTTTTACAGGGGGCACAAACCTCTACGAGCAGTACTTC.

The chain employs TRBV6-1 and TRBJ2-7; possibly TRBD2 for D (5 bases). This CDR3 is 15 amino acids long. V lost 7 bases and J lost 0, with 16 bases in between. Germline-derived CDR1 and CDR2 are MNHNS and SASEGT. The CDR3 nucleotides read TGTGCCAGCATGAGAGGTGGTAGCGACTCCTACGAGCAGTACTTC. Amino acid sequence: CASMRGGSDSYEQYF.

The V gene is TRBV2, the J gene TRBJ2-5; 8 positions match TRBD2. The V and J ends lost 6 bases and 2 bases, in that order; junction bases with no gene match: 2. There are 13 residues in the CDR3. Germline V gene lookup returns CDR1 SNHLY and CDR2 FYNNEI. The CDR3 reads CASRRLAQETQYF. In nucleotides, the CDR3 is TGTGCCAGCAGGCGACTAGCGCAAGAGACCCAGTACTTC.